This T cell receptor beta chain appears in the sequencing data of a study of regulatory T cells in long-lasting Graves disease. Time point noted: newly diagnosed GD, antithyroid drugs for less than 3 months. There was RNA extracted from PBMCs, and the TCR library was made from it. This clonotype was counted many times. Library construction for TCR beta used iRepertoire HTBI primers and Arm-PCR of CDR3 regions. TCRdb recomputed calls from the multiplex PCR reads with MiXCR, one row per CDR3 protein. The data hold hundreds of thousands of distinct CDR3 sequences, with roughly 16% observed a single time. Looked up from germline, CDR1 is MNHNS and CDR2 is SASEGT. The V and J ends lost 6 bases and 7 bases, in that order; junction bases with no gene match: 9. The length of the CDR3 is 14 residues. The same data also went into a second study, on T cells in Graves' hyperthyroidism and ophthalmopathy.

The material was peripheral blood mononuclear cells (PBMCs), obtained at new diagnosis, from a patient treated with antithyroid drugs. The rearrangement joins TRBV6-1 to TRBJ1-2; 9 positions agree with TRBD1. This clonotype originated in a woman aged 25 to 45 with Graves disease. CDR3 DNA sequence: TGTGCCAGCAGCGCCGGACAGGGGAGCTTTGGCTACACCTTC. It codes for CASSAGQGSFGYTF.